This is a list of T cell receptor beta chains from one sample in a study of blood T cell repertoires in COVID-19. Assay used: immunoSEQ multiplex PCR; TCRdb lists only in-frame clones, some missing. The data hold 250,000 to 300,000 clones, with 87% observed a single time. The sequencing input was peripheral blood. These receptors all come from a woman aged 50 to 65 who had recovered from COVID-19. Both conserved end residues are part of each CDR3. A D gene is named only where the DNA matches it firmly. Only part of the rows carry a size: once, few, many, or a class if the clone is expanded.

TRBJ1-1 - TRBV30 - TGTGCCTGGAGTGAAGGCAGAGGCCAAGCTTTCTTT CAWSEGRGQAFF
TRBJ2-7 TRBD1 TRBV11-1 - TGTGCCAGCAGCTTCGGGCTACAGGGGCCCTTTTACGAGCAGTACTTC CASSFGLQGPFYEQYF
TRBJ2-7 - TRBV21-1 - TGTGCCAGCAGCAAAGGCAAAGGGGCGACCTCCTACGAGCAGTACTTC CASSKGKGATSYEQYF
TRBJ2-1 - TRBV4-3 - TGCGCCAGCAGCCAAGGGAACTTAGCGGTCTACAATGAGCAGTTCTTC CASSQGNLAVYNEQFF
TRBJ1-2 - TRBV12-3/TRBV12-4 - TGTGCCAGCAGTCCCCGAGACTATGGCTACACCTTC CASSPRDYGYTF
TRBJ1-5 TRBD1 TRBV19 - TGTGCCAGTAGGTCACCGGGACAGGGAATTCAGCCCCAGCATTTT CASRSPGQGIQPQHF
TRBJ1-5 - TRBV12-3/TRBV12-4 - TGTGCCAGCAGTTTTCCAGGGCATCAGCCCCAGCATTTT CASSFPGHQPQHF
TRBJ2-5 TRBD2 TRBV9 - TGTGCCAGCAGCCCGGGACTAGCGTTAGAGACCCAGTACTTC CASSPGLALETQYF
TRBJ2-3 - TRBV13 - TGTGCCAGCAGCCCCTGGGGGCGGGGGACCACAGATACGCAGTATTTT CASSPWGRGTTDTQYF
TRBJ1-5 TRBD1 TRBV6-1 few TGTGCCAGCAGTGAAGAACAGGGGGCGCGGGGCAATCAGCCCCAGCATTTT CASSEEQGARGNQPQHF
TRBJ2-2 TRBD1 TRBV12-5 many TGTGCTAGTGGTCTCGAGGAGACAGGGCTGGGCGGGGAGCTGTTTTTT CASGLEETGLGGELFF
TRBJ2-4 - TRBV7-9 - TGTGCCAGCAGCTTAGGGGTCCGGGACTTCCAGTACTTC CASSLGVRDFQYF
TRBJ2-1 - TRBV12-5 - TGTGCTAGTGGTTCCAGGGTGCTGGGTTTCTATGAGCAGTTCTTC CASGSRVLGFYEQFF
TRBJ2-7 - TRBV7-2 - TGTGCCAGCACCTCAGGGCGCAGGCCATACGAGCAGTACTTC CASTSGRRPYEQYF
TRBJ1-5 TRBD1 TRBV18 - TGTGCCAGCTCACCTGGGACAGCCCAACCCCAGCATTTT CASSPGTAQPQHF
TRBJ1-4 - TRBV4-1 few TGCGCCAGCAGCCAAGACGCGGTTACTGAAAAACTGTTTTTT CASSQDAVTEKLFF
TRBJ1-3 - TRBV27 - TGTGCCAGCAGTACGACAGGTCACTCTGGAAACACCATATATTTT CASSTTGHSGNTIYF
TRBJ1-5 TRBD1 TRBV4-2 - TGTGCCAGCAGCCAGGGGGTCCGGGACAGCCGCAATCAGCCCCAGCATTTT CASSQGVRDSRNQPQHF
TRBJ2-5 TRBD1 TRBV7-2 - TGTGCCAGCAACAGACAGGGATCCCAAGAGACCCAGTACTTC CASNRQGSQETQYF
TRBJ2-7 - TRBV19 - TGTGCCAGCAAGGGGAACCCAGTCGGAGCGGAGCAGTACTTC CASKGNPVGAEQYF
TRBJ2-1 - TRBV30 - TGTGCCTGGAGCGGGAGTTCGTCCTACAATGAGCAGTTCTTC CAWSGSSSYNEQFF
TRBJ1-1 - TRBV28 - TGTGCCAGCAGTGTCAGGGTGAACACTGAAGCTTTCTTT CASSVRVNTEAFF
TRBJ2-5 TRBD1 TRBV5-1 few TGCGCCAGCAGCTTCACTCCGGGACAGGGATGGACCCAGTACTTC CASSFTPGQGWTQYF
TRBJ2-3 - TRBV18 - TGTGCCAGCTCACCTGACGTCCCGGGGTATTTT CASSPDVPGYF
TRBJ2-5 TRBD1 TRBV3-1/TRBV3-2 - TGTGCCAGCAGCCAAATGGGACAGGGTCGAGAGACCCAGTACTTC CASSQMGQGRETQYF
TRBJ1-2 TRBD1 TRBV11-2 - TGTGCCAGCAGCTCCATCCGACAGGGGCGCTTCAGAGGCTACACCTTC CASSSIRQGRFRGYTF
TRBJ1-2 TRBD1 TRBV15 - TGTGCCACCAGCAGAGACACAGGGGCGACAGACTATGGCTACACCTTC CATSRDTGATDYGYTF
TRBJ1-5 TRBD1 TRBV2 once TGTGCCAGCAGGGGACAGGGTTATCAGCCCCAGCATTTT CASRGQGYQPQHF
TRBJ2-2 - TRBV19 - TGTGCCAGTAGTATAGCGTCGGGGGCGAACACCGGGGAGCTGTTTTTT CASSIASGANTGELFF
TRBJ2-7 TRBD1 TRBV29-1 once TGCAGCGCCAGGGACAGGGGTAAGGCTAGCTCCTACGAGCAGTACTTC CSARDRGKASSYEQYF
TRBJ2-7 TRBD2 TRBV7-2 once TGTGCCAGCAGCTTATCCCTCGGGGGGAGCCGCCGCGAGCAGTACTTC CASSLSLGGSRREQYF
TRBJ1-1 - TRBV6-2/TRBV6-3 - TGTGCCAGCAGTTACGCTGCAGGGGCCAGGAACACTGAAGCTTTCTTT CASSYAAGARNTEAFF
TRBJ2-2 TRBD2 TRBV7-8 - TGTGCCAGCAGCCCGCCGGGGAGGGACACCGGGGAGCTGTTTTTT CASSPPGRDTGELFF
TRBJ1-1 - TRBV7-2 few TGTGCCAGCAGCGGTAGGCTACTAGAAGCTTTCTTT CASSGRLLEAFF
TRBJ1-2 - TRBV29-1 once TGCAGCGTACGTGCAGGGGACTATGGCTACACCTTC CSVRAGDYGYTF
TRBJ2-1 TRBD2 TRBV27 few TGTGCCAGCAGGAAACCCTCAGCGGGAGGTTCCTACAATGAGCAGTTCTTC CASRKPSAGGSYNEQFF
TRBJ2-2 TRBD2 TRBV6-2/TRBV6-3 - TGTGCCAGCAGTGCCCGAGGGCTAGCGGAGAACACCGGGGAGCTGTTTTTT CASSARGLAENTGELFF